Here is one T cell receptor beta chain with its context. This PCR relied on a set of 60 Vbeta primers and 13 Jbeta primers. The assay was immunoSEQ multiplex PCR, and TCRdb's table has in-frame clones only and misses some. The table shows some 98,000 clones, with around 76% occurring only once. This sample stems from a study of cytomegalovirus exposure and HLA in healthy donors. Germline CDR1 reads SGDLS; CDR2 reads YYNGEE. The ends lost 3 bases at V and 8 bases at J; junction bases unmatched: 6. The CDR3 extends over 15 amino acids. The sequenced sample consisted of PBMCs. The sequence was obtained from a human donor in good health. The J gene is TRBJ2-1, the V gene TRBV9, with 12 bases fitting TRBD1. DNA of the CDR3: TGTGCCAGCAGCGCGGGGGGACAGGGGGCACATGAGCAGTTCTTC. Protein: CASSAGGQGAHEQFF.